This record concerns one T cell receptor beta chain sequence. What it binds is unknown. These data belong to a study of blood T cells in healthy people across ages. Study context: About one barcoded beta molecule per two T cells was the capture yield of template switching. Study findings and constraints: Lack of knowledge of donor CMV status possibly confounded expanded clonotype changes. Higher diversity, along with more naive CD4+ cells, distinguished long-lived donors from aged donors.

PBMCs, at least 6 million per sample, were isolated. Trimming took 5 bases from V and 1 from J, leaving 12 bases between them. The CDR3 is 13 amino acids. In germline, CDR1 is DFQATT, CDR2 SNEGSKA (reference sequence). The use of a sample-barcoded 5' primer and a J-beta primer mix characterized a second PCR of roughly 6 to 11 cycles. MiXCR, applied by TCRdb to the 5' RACE reads, yields one record per CDR3 protein. Of about a million distinct CDR3 sequences listed, approximately 49% are singletons. V and J are TRBV20-1 and TRBJ2-7; perhaps TRBD1 as D (6 bases). This TCR was sampled from a man aged 25 to 40 in good health. Sequencing was done on a sample of blood. The CDR3: CSASRTASYEQYF. For the CDR3, the DNA is TGCAGTGCTTCCCGGACAGCATCCTACGAGCAGTACTTC.